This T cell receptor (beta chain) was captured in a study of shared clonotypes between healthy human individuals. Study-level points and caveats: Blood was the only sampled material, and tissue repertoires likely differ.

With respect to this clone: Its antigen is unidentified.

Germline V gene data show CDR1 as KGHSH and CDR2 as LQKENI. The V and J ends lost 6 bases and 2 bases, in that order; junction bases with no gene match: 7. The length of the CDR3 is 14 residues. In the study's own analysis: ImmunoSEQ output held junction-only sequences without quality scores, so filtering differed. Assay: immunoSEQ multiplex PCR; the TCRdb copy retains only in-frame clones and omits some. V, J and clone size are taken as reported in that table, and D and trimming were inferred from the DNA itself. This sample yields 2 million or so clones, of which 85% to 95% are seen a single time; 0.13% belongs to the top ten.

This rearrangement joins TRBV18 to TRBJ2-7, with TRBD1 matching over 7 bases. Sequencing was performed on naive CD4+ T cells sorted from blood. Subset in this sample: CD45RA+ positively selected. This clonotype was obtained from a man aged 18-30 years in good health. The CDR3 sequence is CASSTGTDAYEQYF. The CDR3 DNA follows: TGTGCCAGCTCTACCGGGACAGATGCCTACGAGCAGTACTTC.